This T cell receptor (beta chain) emerged from a study of blood T cell repertoires in COVID-19. The wider study: Sites in the United States, Italy and Spain provided acute and convalescent COVID-19 samples. Nucleic acid was either cDNA or gDNA, and it came from T cells, B-cell-depleted T cells, or PBMCs.

The CDR3 covers 15 residues. V lost 0 bases and J 4 bases, leaving 7 bases between the germline ends. Germline V CDR1 and CDR2: LGHDT, YNNKEL (reference sequence). Authors' methods: The assay estimated nucleated cells by amplifying reference gene primers. Here immunoSEQ multiplex PCR was the method, and the copy in TCRdb shows in-frame clones only, minus some. The V and J calls and the clone size are those of that table, but D and trimming were determined from the DNA. Of about 140,000 clones in the sample, more than 65% were seen once. This clone was detected a few times. The rearrangement joins TRBV3-1 (or the pseudogene TRBV3-2) to TRBJ1-6, with D tentatively TRBD1 (5 bases). The sample was peripheral blood. This receptor was identified in a human donor in a cohort sampled during active COVID-19. CDR3 sequence (DNA): TGTGCCAGCAGCCAAGATTCAGGGTATAATTCACCCCTCCACTTT. Amino acid sequence: CASSQDSGYNSPLHF.